One and the same sample provided the 3 T cell receptor beta chains below, sequenced in a study of neurological immune-mediated disorders. One entry per CDR3 protein results from TCRdb running MiXCR on the 5' RACE reads. The data hold tens of thousands of distinct CDR3 sequences, with roughly a tenth observed a single time. Time point reported: longitudinal time-point 1 (baseline). Sequenced sample: PBMCs. These receptors were collected from a man aged 30-40 years in good health.

This clonotype appeared many times. The rearrangement joins TRBV5-1 to TRBJ2-5, with TRBD2 identical over 9 bases. The trim removed 4 bases at V and 1 base at J, leaving 8 bases unmatched. Germline CDR1 SGHRS, CDR2 YFSETQ. The CDR3 spans 16 residues. The CDR3 loop reads CASSILAGGIQETQYF. The CDR3 coding sequence is TGCGCCAGCAGCATCCTTGCGGGAGGGATCCAAGAGACCCAGTACTTC.

This clonotype was recorded at least ten times. The chain has TRBV3-1 and TRBJ2-5; D remains unclear. The ends were cut back, 3 bases at V and 4 bases at J, with 9 bases in the middle. CDR1 is LGHDT and CDR2 is YNNKEL in the germline V gene (reference sequence). The CDR3 loop spans 13 amino acids. CDR3 sequence (DNA): TGTGCCAGCAGCCATGCCAACGCAGAGACCCAGTACTTC. Translating it yields CASSHANAETQYF.

This clonotype has only one observation. A read error may be the cause here, since a much bigger clone is one base away. No conserved phenylalanine or tryptophan ends this CDR3, so it is likely a read error. This CDR3 is CSVDQDNRGYTS. The DNA of the CDR3 is TGCAGCGTTGATCAGGATAACCGTGGCTACACCTCC. The J gene is TRBJ1-2, the V gene TRBV29-1; D uncertain. This CDR3 region has 12 residues. Germline V gives CDR1 SQVTM, CDR2 ANQGSEA. V lost 3 bases and J 7 bases, leaving 12 bases between the germline ends.